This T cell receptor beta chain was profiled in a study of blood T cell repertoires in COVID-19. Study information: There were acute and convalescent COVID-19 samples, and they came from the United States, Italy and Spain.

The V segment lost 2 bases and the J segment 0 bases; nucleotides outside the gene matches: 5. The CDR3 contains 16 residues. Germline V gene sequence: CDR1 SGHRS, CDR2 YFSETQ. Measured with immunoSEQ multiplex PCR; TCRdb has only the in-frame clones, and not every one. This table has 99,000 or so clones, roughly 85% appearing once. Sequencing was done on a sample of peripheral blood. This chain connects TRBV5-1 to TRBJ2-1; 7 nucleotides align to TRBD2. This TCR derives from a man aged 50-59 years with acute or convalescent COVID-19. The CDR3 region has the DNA TGCGCCAGCAGCTTTTCCGGCGGGAGCTCCTACAATGAGCAGTTCTTC. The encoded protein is CASSFSGGSSYNEQFF.